This T cell receptor beta chain was found in a study of identical twins. This clonotype came up a few times. Its target is not known. CDR3 length equals 15 residues. V lost 4 bases to trimming and J lost 2 bases, with 11 bases between them. CDR1 is SGHTA and CDR2 is FQGNSA in the germline V gene. Healthy Caucasian individuals made up all the donors. cDNA molecules carried unique molecular identifiers, and template switching added a universal primer site. TCRdb recomputed calls from the 5' RACE reads with MiXCR, one row per CDR3 protein. The sample holds about 480,000 distinct CDR3 sequences; over 12% are singletons and the top ten take more than 0.5%. Whole-study findings and limits: The conclusions drew on cross-sectional statistical analysis instead of tracking the same donors.

The same data also went into a second study, on yellow fever vaccine responses in identical twins.

The sequencing input was CD4+ T cells sorted from blood. The chain carries TRBV7-2 and TRBJ2-2, with no clear D. This clonotype was obtained from a woman younger than 30 in good health. In DNA form, the CDR3 reads TGTGCCAGCAGCTCCTCTCGCGGAAACACCGGGGAGCTGTTTTTT. Its protein product is CASSSSRGNTGELFF.